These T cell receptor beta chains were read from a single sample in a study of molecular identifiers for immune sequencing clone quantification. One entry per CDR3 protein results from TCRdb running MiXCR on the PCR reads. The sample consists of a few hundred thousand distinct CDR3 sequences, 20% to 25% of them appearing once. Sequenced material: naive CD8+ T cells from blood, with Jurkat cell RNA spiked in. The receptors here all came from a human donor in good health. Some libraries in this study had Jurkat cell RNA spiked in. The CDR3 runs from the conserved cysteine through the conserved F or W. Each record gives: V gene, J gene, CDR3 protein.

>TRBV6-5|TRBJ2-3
CASSRLAGADTQYF
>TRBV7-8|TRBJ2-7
CASSFGNPYEQYF
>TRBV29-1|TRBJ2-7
CSVVAWAGLGSEQYF
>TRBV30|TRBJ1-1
CAWSRGAEAFF
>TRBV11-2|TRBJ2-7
CASSLEGLATYEQYF
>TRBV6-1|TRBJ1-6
CASTPGDSYNSPLHF
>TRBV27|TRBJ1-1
CASSFSFRGPEAFF
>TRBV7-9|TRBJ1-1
CASKPGGKVEAFF
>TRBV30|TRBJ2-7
CAWSAPLRSEQYF
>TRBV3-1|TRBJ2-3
CASSPGTSITDTQYF
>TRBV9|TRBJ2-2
CASRLGTGNGGELFF
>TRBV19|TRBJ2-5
CASSGLAGKYQETQYF
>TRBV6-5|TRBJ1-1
CASSYGGGRTEAFF
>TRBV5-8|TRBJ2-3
CASSLEGLGSSDTQYF
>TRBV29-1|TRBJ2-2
CSVDPGSYTGELFF
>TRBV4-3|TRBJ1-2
CASSQDYGPGFGSGYTF
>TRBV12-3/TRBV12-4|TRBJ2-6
CASQTSGANVLTF
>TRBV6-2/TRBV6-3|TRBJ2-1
CASSYRTSEIGRNEQFF
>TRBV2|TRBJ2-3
CASTGRYTDTQYF
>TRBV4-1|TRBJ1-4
CASSPPLNEKLFF
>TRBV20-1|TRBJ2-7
CSARGPLAGGIYEQYF
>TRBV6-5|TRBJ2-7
CASSLASGRLDYEQYF
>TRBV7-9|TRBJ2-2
CASSQTQATGELFF
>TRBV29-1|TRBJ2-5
CSVYGAWEETQYF
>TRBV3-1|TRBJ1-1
CASSQDLRQGMNTEAFF
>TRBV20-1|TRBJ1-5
CSVPGQGSWQPQHF
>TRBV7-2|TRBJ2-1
CASSGYRGGVYNEQFF
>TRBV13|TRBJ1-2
CASSLGPGIDYGYTF